The 12 T cell receptor beta chains listed next were all sequenced from one sample in a study of tissue T cells after allogeneic stem cell transplantation. Repertoires were generated with immunoSEQ multiplex PCR, while TCRdb's copy carries only in-frame clones and drops some. The sample lists about 50,000 clones; 65% to 80% were seen once. Sequencing input: sorted cells pooled from one or two spleens. The receptors originated from a pool of C57BL/6 mice in good health.

On this clone itself: Mouse germline and gene names are used. Coverage ceases 1 residue before the CDR3 finishes, and the germline J gene fills in the end. V usage is TRBV17 and J usage is TRBJ1-6; D call uncertain. TRBJ1-6 is classed as an ORF, of uncertain function. CDR3 length equals 14 residues. The germline gives CDR1 MNHDT, CDR2 YYDKIL. The ends were cut back, 6 bases at V and 0 bases at J, with 6 bases in the middle. Here the CDR3 reads CASSPNSYNSPLYF. CDR3 DNA, as far as it was read: TGTGCTAGCAGCCCTAATTCCTATAATTCGCCCCTCTAC.

A word on this clone: These gene names are mouse names. The CDR3 end lies 1 residue beyond the end of the read and is filled in from the germline J gene. The sample has other DNA sequences that encode this CDR3 too. V is TRBV31 and J is TRBJ2-4; D is ambiguous. The germline V gene encodes CDR1 GKSSPN and CDR2 SITVG. V shed 1 base and J shed 0 bases, with 5 bases lying between them. CDR3 size: 13 residues. The DNA read from the CDR3 is TGTGCCTGGAGTCCGGGCAGTCAAAACACCTTGTAC. Protein: CAWSPGSQNTLY. In full, the CDR3 reads CAWSPGSQNTLYF.

This clone was found once. Gene names follow the mouse nomenclature. The sequence runs out 1 residue before the end of the CDR3; the remainder is reconstructed from the germline J gene. V and J are TRBV13-1 and TRBJ2-1; the match to TRBD2 covers 8 bases. The CDR3 sequence is 17 residues long. Trimming took 0 bases from V and 2 from J; bases not matched to a gene: 7. CDR1 is NSHNY and CDR2 is SYGAGN in the germline V gene. The part of the CDR3 DNA that was read is TGTGCCAGCAGTGATGCAAGGCTGGGGGGAGACTATGCTGAGCAGTTC. It codes for CASSDARLGGDYAEQF. The entire CDR3 reads CASSDARLGGDYAEQFF.

To note about this clone: Gene names and germline refer to mouse. Sequencing ends 1 residue short of the CDR3 end; the germline J gene provides the rest. V is TRBV26 and J is TRBJ2-4, with D possibly being TRBD2 (6 bases). The germline CDR1 and CDR2 sequences are KGHPV and FQNQEV (reference sequence). Trimming left V 5 bases short and J 2 bases short, with 8 bases between. The CDR3 length is 13 residues. The DNA read from the CDR3 is TGTGCCAGCAGTTTGGGGGTTCAAAACACCTTGTAC. Amino acids: CASSLGVQNTLY. The CDR3 reads in full as CASSLGVQNTLYF.

About this clone itself: Gene names refer to mouse genes. The missing CDR3 end, 1 residue past where the read stops, is filled in from the germline J gene. Other nucleotide sequences in the sample specify the same CDR3. V is TRBV20 and J is TRBJ2-7; 7 bases fit TRBD2. The CDR3 length is 14 residues. V dropped 0 bases and J dropped 0; count of bases not matched to a gene: 2. Looked up from germline, CDR1 is GFQATS and CDR2 is STVNSAI. Partial CDR3 DNA: TGTGGTGCTAGGGACTGGGGGTCCTCCTATGAACAGTAC. This codes for CGARDWGSSYEQY. The complete CDR3 reads CGARDWGSSYEQYF.

About this clone itself: Gene names are the mouse ones. The read halts 1 residue ahead of the CDR3 end, with the missing end drawn from the germline J gene. The rearrangement uses TRBV13-3 and TRBJ1-6; D uncertain. TRBJ1-6 is an ORF; its function is uncertain. Germline loops: CDR1 NNHDY, CDR2 SYVADS. The V gene lost 5 bases and the J gene lost 0 bases, with 6 bases spanning the gap. The CDR3 is made up of 14 amino acids. This CDR3 reads CASRHNSYNSPLYF. The CDR3 DNA, read in part, is TGTGCCAGCAGACACAATTCCTATAATTCGCCCCTCTAC.

Details on this clone: Gene names refer to mouse genes. The read comes to an end 1 residue before the CDR3 does, leaving the germline J gene to fill in the end. The V and J genes are TRBV4 and TRBJ2-3, with 10 bases identical to TRBD2. Trimming cost V 3 bases and J 0 bases; bases outside gene matches: 3. This CDR3 comprises 16 residues. Germline-derived CDR1 and CDR2 are LGHDT and YNNKQL (reference sequence). The sequenced CDR3 bases are TGTGCCAGCAGCTACTGGGGGGGCGCGAGTGCAGAAACGCTGTAT. This sequence encodes CASSYWGGASAETLY. Given in full, the CDR3 is CASSYWGGASAETLYF.

This clone has just one count. These gene names are mouse names. The CDR3 end falls 1 residue outside the read, so it is completed with the germline J gene. The rearrangement uses TRBV1 and TRBJ2-2; 10 nucleotides line up with TRBD1. The CDR3 is 15 amino acids. The trim removed 3 bases at V and 4 bases at J, leaving 2 bases unmatched. Germline V CDR1 and CDR2: NSQYPW, LRSPGD (reference sequence). This CDR3 reads CTCSAGQGSTGQLYF. The CDR3 DNA, read in part, is TGCACCTGCAGTGCGGGACAGGGGTCCACCGGGCAGCTCTAC.

This clone occurred once. Here the gene names and germline are mouse. Read coverage stops 1 residue before the CDR3 terminus; the germline J gene supplies the remainder. The chain combines TRBV16 with TRBJ2-7; 10 bases fit TRBD1. This CDR3 region has 13 residues. Germline assignment: CDR1 SGHSA and CDR2 FRNQAP. Trimming cost V 3 bases and J 7 bases; bases outside gene matches: 3. CDR3 in amino acids: CASSFDRGREQYF. CDR3 DNA (partial): TGTGCAAGCAGCTTCGACAGGGGGCGGGAACAGTAC.

To note about this clone: Gene names and germline refer to mouse. The CDR3 reads CASSQAQQDTQYF. The CDR3 DNA, read in part, is TGTGCCAGCAGCCAAGCACAACAAGACACCCAGTAC. The rearrangement uses TRBV2 and TRBJ2-5; D not certain. The sequenced fragment ends 1 residue before the CDR3 boundary, so the rest is inferred from the germline J gene. Germline V gives CDR1 LGHNA, CDR2 YSYQKL. Trimming stripped 1 base from V and 3 bases from J, with 5 bases between. The CDR3 spans 13 residues.

As regards this clone: Mouse germline and gene names are used. The missing CDR3 end, 1 residue past where the read stops, is filled in from the germline J gene. The chain joins TRBV13-1 to TRBJ2-3, with no clear D. The ends were cut back, 0 bases at V and 0 bases at J, with 5 bases in the middle. The germline CDR1 and CDR2 sequences are NSHNY and SYGAGN. This CDR3 is built from 14 residues. CDR3: CASSDDRSAETLYF. The CDR3 bases that were read are TGTGCCAGCAGTGATGACAGAAGTGCAGAAACGCTGTAT.

Remarks on this clone: Gene names are mouse gene names. The read falls 1 residue short of the CDR3 end, and the missing part is taken from the germline J gene. V gene TRBV5 combines with J gene TRBJ2-3, with 7 bases lining up with TRBD1. The ends lost 0 bases at V and 4 bases at J; junction bases unmatched: 1. In germline, CDR1 is LGHNA, CDR2 YNLKQL (reference sequence). The CDR3 loop spans 14 amino acids. The CDR3 DNA, read in part, is TGTGCCAGCAGCCAAGAGGGACAGCCAGAAACGCTGTAT. Amino acids: CASSQEGQPETLY. The CDR3 in its entirety is CASSQEGQPETLYF.